Listed below are T cell receptor beta chains from one sample, sequenced in a study of T cell responses to AZD1222 COVID-19 vaccine. The table came from immunoSEQ multiplex PCR; TCRdb's copy has only in-frame clones and leaves some out. The table has tens of thousands of clones, around four fifths seen once. The starting material was peripheral blood, obtained 28 days after the second AZD1222 dose. The receptors were sampled from an adult who received the AZD1222 COVID-19 vaccine. The CDR3 runs from the conserved cysteine through the conserved F or W. A D gene is named only where the DNA matches it firmly. Rows give clone size only sometimes, using once, few, many, or a class for an expanded clone.

clone size: -
D gene: -
J gene: TRBJ1-3
V gene: TRBV4-1
CDR3 protein: CASSQVGVSGNTIYF
CDR3 DNA: TGCGCCAGCAGCCAAGTTGGGGTCTCTGGAAACACCATATATTTT

clone size: -
D gene: TRBD2
J gene: TRBJ2-1
V gene: TRBV24-1
CDR3 protein: CATSDPTGTSGNYNEQFF
CDR3 DNA: TGTGCCACCAGTGACCCTACTGGGACTAGCGGGAACTACAATGAGCAGTTCTTC

clone size: few
D gene: -
J gene: TRBJ2-7
V gene: TRBV7-9
CDR3 protein: CASSFGTDEQYF
CDR3 DNA: TGTGCCAGCAGCTTCGGTACTGACGAGCAGTACTTC

clone size: -
D gene: -
J gene: TRBJ1-1
V gene: TRBV4-1
CDR3 protein: CASSQNSPVWTDF
CDR3 DNA: TGCGCCAGCAGCCAAAATAGCCCTGTTTGGACAGACTTT

clone size: few
D gene: TRBD2
J gene: TRBJ2-7
V gene: TRBV3-1/TRBV3-2
CDR3 protein: CASSHSGSGYEQYF
CDR3 DNA: TGTGCCAGCAGCCATAGCGGGTCCGGCTACGAGCAGTACTTC

clone size: few
D gene: -
J gene: TRBJ1-1
V gene: TRBV4-1
CDR3 protein: CASSPNAGTEAFF
CDR3 DNA: TGCGCCAGCAGCCCAAACGCAGGTACTGAAGCTTTCTTT

clone size: -
D gene: -
J gene: TRBJ1-1
V gene: TRBV12-3/TRBV12-4
CDR3 protein: CASSFGRGGEAFF
CDR3 DNA: TGTGCCAGCAGTTTCGGCAGGGGCGGTGAAGCTTTCTTT

clone size: -
D gene: TRBD1
J gene: TRBJ1-1
V gene: TRBV18
CDR3 protein: CASSQDRANTEAFF
CDR3 DNA: TGTGCCAGCTCGCAGGACAGGGCGAACACTGAAGCTTTCTTT

clone size: -
D gene: TRBD2
J gene: TRBJ2-7
V gene: TRBV19
CDR3 protein: CASSVTGLAINEQYF
CDR3 DNA: TGTGCCAGTAGTGTGACGGGACTAGCAATCAACGAGCAGTACTTC

clone size: -
D gene: -
J gene: TRBJ2-1
V gene: TRBV30
CDR3 protein: CAWGLRRYNEQFF
CDR3 DNA: TGTGCCTGGGGGCTGAGGCGGTACAATGAGCAGTTCTTC

clone size: -
D gene: -
J gene: TRBJ1-1
V gene: TRBV5-1
CDR3 protein: CASSDTGAGRNTEAFF
CDR3 DNA: TGCGCCAGCAGCGACACCGGGGCAGGGAGGAACACTGAAGCTTTCTTT

clone size: -
D gene: -
J gene: TRBJ1-1
V gene: TRBV11-2
CDR3 protein: CASSLDGALTEAFF
CDR3 DNA: TGTGCCAGCAGCTTAGACGGAGCTTTAACTGAAGCTTTCTTT

clone size: -
D gene: -
J gene: TRBJ1-5
V gene: TRBV19
CDR3 protein: CASRASNQPQHF
CDR3 DNA: TGTGCCAGTAGGGCTTCGAATCAGCCCCAGCATTTT

clone size: few
D gene: -
J gene: TRBJ1-1
V gene: TRBV28
CDR3 protein: CASSLGGVAEAFF
CDR3 DNA: TGTGCCAGCAGTTTGGGTGGGGTGGCTGAAGCTTTCTTT

clone size: few
D gene: -
J gene: TRBJ2-7
V gene: TRBV27
CDR3 protein: CASSSRGRDLSYEQYF
CDR3 DNA: TGTGCCAGCAGTTCTCGAGGCCGGGACCTTTCCTACGAGCAGTACTTC

clone size: -
D gene: -
J gene: TRBJ2-1
V gene: TRBV4-3
CDR3 protein: CASSQGRRNEQFF
CDR3 DNA: TGCGCCAGCAGCCAAGGAAGGAGGAATGAGCAGTTCTTC

clone size: -
D gene: -
J gene: TRBJ1-5
V gene: TRBV28
CDR3 protein: CASSTTKRGGDNQPQHF
CDR3 DNA: TGTGCCAGCAGTACCACCAAAAGGGGAGGCGATAATCAGCCCCAGCATTTT

clone size: -
D gene: -
J gene: TRBJ2-2
V gene: TRBV4-3
CDR3 protein: CASSQSLNYVGSTGELFF
CDR3 DNA: TGCGCCAGCAGCCAATCGCTTAACTACGTAGGTTCCACCGGGGAGCTGTTTTTT

clone size: few
D gene: -
J gene: TRBJ2-2
V gene: TRBV27
CDR3 protein: CASSAPPVRTGELFF
CDR3 DNA: TGTGCCAGCAGTGCCCCACCGGTACGCACCGGGGAGCTGTTTTTT

clone size: -
D gene: -
J gene: TRBJ2-5
V gene: TRBV15
CDR3 protein: CATSSTRQGLKETQYF
CDR3 DNA: TGTGCCACCAGCTCAACCCGACAGGGACTCAAAGAGACCCAGTACTTC

clone size: once
D gene: -
J gene: TRBJ2-5
V gene: TRBV13
CDR3 protein: CASSSDPGPSKAETQYF
CDR3 DNA: TGTGCCAGCAGCTCCGACCCGGGCCCCAGTAAAGCAGAGACCCAGTACTTC

clone size: -
D gene: -
J gene: TRBJ1-2
V gene: TRBV19
CDR3 protein: CASSISGLNYGYTF
CDR3 DNA: TGTGCCAGTAGTATATCAGGACTTAACTATGGCTACACCTTC

clone size: -
D gene: -
J gene: TRBJ1-1
V gene: TRBV28
CDR3 protein: CASSLGLGTEAFF
CDR3 DNA: TGTGCCAGCAGTTTAGGCTTGGGGACTGAAGCTTTCTTT

clone size: -
D gene: -
J gene: TRBJ2-1
V gene: TRBV5-1
CDR3 protein: CASSQTSGYEQFF
CDR3 DNA: TGCGCCAGCAGCCAGACTTCCGGCTATGAGCAGTTCTTC

clone size: -
D gene: -
J gene: TRBJ2-1
V gene: TRBV19
CDR3 protein: CASSIGGSPVSEQFF
CDR3 DNA: TGTGCCAGTAGTATAGGAGGGAGCCCCGTATCTGAGCAGTTCTTC

clone size: -
D gene: TRBD2
J gene: TRBJ2-3
V gene: TRBV4-3
CDR3 protein: CASSQDDGRPGSSSTDTQYF
CDR3 DNA: TGCGCCAGCAGCCAAGATGACGGGAGGCCAGGATCCTCTAGCACAGATACGCAGTATTTT

clone size: -
D gene: TRBD2
J gene: TRBJ2-5
V gene: TRBV11-3
CDR3 protein: CASSLQKRSGRAEETQYF
CDR3 DNA: TGTGCCAGCAGCTTACAAAAACGGAGCGGGAGGGCCGAGGAGACCCAGTACTTC

clone size: -
D gene: -
J gene: TRBJ1-4
V gene: TRBV28
CDR3 protein: CASEKSGVEKLFF
CDR3 DNA: TGTGCCAGCGAAAAGTCAGGGGTTGAAAAACTGTTTTTT

clone size: once
D gene: TRBD1
J gene: TRBJ2-7
V gene: TRBV11-2
CDR3 protein: CASSPPGGVPYEQYF
CDR3 DNA: TGTGCCAGCAGCCCCCCAGGGGGCGTACCCTACGAGCAGTACTTC

clone size: -
D gene: -
J gene: TRBJ1-1
V gene: TRBV6-5
CDR3 protein: CASTTNRGEAFF
CDR3 DNA: TGTGCCAGCACTACTAACAGAGGTGAAGCTTTCTTT

clone size: -
D gene: -
J gene: TRBJ1-2
V gene: TRBV7-2
CDR3 protein: CASSAGLPRGGYTF
CDR3 DNA: TGTGCCAGCAGCGCCGGACTGCCCCGAGGCGGCTACACCTTC

clone size: -
D gene: -
J gene: TRBJ2-1
V gene: TRBV6-2/TRBV6-3
CDR3 protein: CASSYDGRGEQFF
CDR3 DNA: TGTGCCAGCAGTTACGACGGCCGCGGTGAGCAGTTCTTC

clone size: -
D gene: TRBD2
J gene: TRBJ2-7
V gene: TRBV10-3
CDR3 protein: CAISEPRESSYEQYF
CDR3 DNA: TGTGCCATCAGTGAACCGCGGGAGAGCTCCTACGAGCAGTACTTC

clone size: -
D gene: -
J gene: TRBJ1-1
V gene: TRBV28
CDR3 protein: CASSLARLPFF
CDR3 DNA: TGTGCCAGCAGTTTAGCCCGGCTTCCTTTCTTT

clone size: -
D gene: TRBD2
J gene: TRBJ2-7
V gene: TRBV7-3
CDR3 protein: CASSPMGLAGEYEQYF
CDR3 DNA: TGTGCCAGCAGCCCCATGGGACTAGCGGGGGAATACGAGCAGTACTTC

clone size: -
D gene: -
J gene: TRBJ2-7
V gene: TRBV7-9
CDR3 protein: CASSLSSYEQYF
CDR3 DNA: TGTGCCAGCAGCTTAAGCTCCTACGAGCAGTACTTC

clone size: -
D gene: -
J gene: TRBJ1-6
V gene: TRBV19
CDR3 protein: CASSRTLNNSPLHF
CDR3 DNA: TGTGCCAGTAGTAGGACGCTGAATAATTCACCCCTCCACTTT

clone size: -
D gene: -
J gene: TRBJ2-2
V gene: TRBV19
CDR3 protein: CASSMMRGRSTGELFF
CDR3 DNA: TGTGCCAGTAGTATGATGAGAGGGCGGAGCACCGGGGAGCTGTTTTTT

clone size: -
D gene: -
J gene: TRBJ1-1
V gene: TRBV30
CDR3 protein: CAWTPENVGTEAFF
CDR3 DNA: TGTGCCTGGACCCCAGAAAACGTCGGGACTGAAGCTTTCTTT

clone size: -
D gene: TRBD1
J gene: TRBJ1-2
V gene: TRBV5-1
CDR3 protein: CASSSEGPTGVSGGYTF
CDR3 DNA: TGCGCCAGCAGCTCGGAGGGACCCACAGGGGTGTCGGGTGGCTACACCTTC

clone size: -
D gene: -
J gene: TRBJ1-1
V gene: TRBV30
CDR3 protein: CAWSVLGVDTEAFF
CDR3 DNA: TGTGCCTGGAGTGTACTTGGGGTGGACACTGAAGCTTTCTTT

clone size: once
D gene: TRBD1
J gene: TRBJ2-2
V gene: TRBV4-1
CDR3 protein: CASGRQGNAGELFF
CDR3 DNA: TGCGCCAGCGGTCGACAGGGGAATGCCGGGGAGCTGTTTTTT

clone size: -
D gene: -
J gene: TRBJ1-5
V gene: TRBV7-9
CDR3 protein: CASSEGDNQPQHF
CDR3 DNA: TGTGCCAGCAGCGAGGGCGACAATCAGCCCCAGCATTTT

clone size: few
D gene: -
J gene: TRBJ1-4
V gene: TRBV2
CDR3 protein: CASSADLRRKLFF
CDR3 DNA: TGTGCCAGCAGTGCGGACTTAAGGCGGAAACTGTTTTTT

clone size: -
D gene: -
J gene: TRBJ2-7
V gene: TRBV9
CDR3 protein: CASSPSGQWEYEQYF
CDR3 DNA: TGTGCCAGCAGCCCGAGCGGACAGTGGGAATACGAGCAGTACTTC

clone size: -
D gene: -
J gene: TRBJ1-1
V gene: TRBV7-3
CDR3 protein: CASSLTGNTNITEAFF
CDR3 DNA: TGTGCCAGCAGCTTAACGGGTAACACGAACATCACTGAAGCTTTCTTT

clone size: once
D gene: -
J gene: TRBJ2-5
V gene: TRBV2
CDR3 protein: CASTRDSRETQYF
CDR3 DNA: TGTGCCAGTACAAGGGACTCTCGGGAGACCCAGTACTTC

clone size: once
D gene: -
J gene: TRBJ1-5
V gene: TRBV15
CDR3 protein: CATSRDEWARGRYSNQPQHF
CDR3 DNA: TGTGCCACCAGCAGAGATGAGTGGGCCAGGGGCCGATATAGCAATCAGCCCCAGCATTTT

clone size: -
D gene: -
J gene: TRBJ1-4
V gene: TRBV9
CDR3 protein: CASSVEARGRADEKLFF
CDR3 DNA: TGTGCCAGCAGCGTAGAGGCAAGAGGCAGGGCAGATGAAAAACTGTTTTTT

clone size: -
D gene: -
J gene: TRBJ1-6
V gene: TRBV28
CDR3 protein: CASRADSPLHF
CDR3 DNA: TGTGCCAGCCGGGCGGATTCACCCCTCCACTTT

clone size: -
D gene: -
J gene: TRBJ2-7
V gene: TRBV29-1
CDR3 protein: CSVAYRAYPHEQYF
CDR3 DNA: TGCAGCGTCGCCTACAGGGCTTACCCCCACGAGCAGTACTTC

clone size: -
D gene: -
J gene: TRBJ2-5
V gene: TRBV11-1
CDR3 protein: CASSARGHYQETQYF
CDR3 DNA: TGTGCCAGCTCTGCCCGGGGACACTATCAAGAGACCCAGTACTTC

clone size: -
D gene: -
J gene: TRBJ1-1
V gene: TRBV28
CDR3 protein: CASRKEGPMNTEAFF
CDR3 DNA: TGTGCCAGCAGAAAAGAGGGGCCAATGAACACTGAAGCTTTCTTT

clone size: once
D gene: TRBD1
J gene: TRBJ1-5
V gene: TRBV19
CDR3 protein: CASSQRTGGSNQPQHF
CDR3 DNA: TGTGCCAGTAGTCAAAGGACAGGGGGGAGCAATCAGCCCCAGCATTTT

clone size: -
D gene: TRBD2
J gene: TRBJ2-2
V gene: TRBV9
CDR3 protein: CASSVAGGPVGELFF
CDR3 DNA: TGTGCCAGCAGCGTAGCGGGAGGGCCGGTCGGGGAGCTGTTTTTT

clone size: -
D gene: TRBD1
J gene: TRBJ2-1
V gene: TRBV7-2
CDR3 protein: CASSVGQGPTRQFF
CDR3 DNA: TGTGCCAGCAGCGTAGGACAGGGCCCGACGAGGCAGTTCTTC

clone size: once
D gene: -
J gene: TRBJ1-2
V gene: TRBV16
CDR3 protein: CASSWPADSWGYTF
CDR3 DNA: TGTGCCAGCAGCTGGCCCGCCGATTCGTGGGGCTACACCTTC

clone size: -
D gene: TRBD1
J gene: TRBJ2-7
V gene: TRBV11-2
CDR3 protein: CASSLGQGAYEQYF
CDR3 DNA: TGTGCCAGCAGCTTAGGACAGGGGGCCTACGAGCAGTACTTC

clone size: once
D gene: -
J gene: TRBJ2-5
V gene: TRBV7-9
CDR3 protein: CASSLAIGEETQYF
CDR3 DNA: TGTGCCAGCAGCTTAGCAATCGGGGAAGAGACCCAGTACTTC